The clone carrying this T cell receptor (beta chain) appeared a few times. The germline gives CDR1 GTSNPN, CDR2 SVGIG (reference sequence). J was trimmed by 7 bases and V by 4 bases; bases with no gene match: 12. CDR3 length equals 14 residues. This sample is part of a study of neoadjuvant anti-PD-1 for oral cavity cancer. As to time point: after neoadjuvant nivolumab, at surgical resection. TCRdb's copy holds only in-frame clones and misses some; the assay was immunoSEQ multiplex PCR. The data contain 9,500 to 15,000 clones, about 64% of them singletons. The gene calls are TRBV30 and TRBJ1-1; TRBD1 agrees at 7 bases. The TCR was taken from a person aged 35 to 85 with oral cavity squamous cell carcinoma. The source material was PBMCs, sampled after nivolumab (anti-PD-1) treatment. The chain's CDR3 is CAWKKTGSFGEAFF. In DNA, the CDR3 is TGTGCCTGGAAGAAGACAGGGTCTTTTGGTGAAGCTTTCTTT.